Below are 2 T cell receptor beta chains sequenced from a single sample in a study of cytomegalovirus exposure and HLA in healthy donors. With 60 Vbeta and 13 Jbeta primers, the PCR was carried out. Only in-frame clones appear in the TCRdb table, and some are missing; sequencing was by immunoSEQ multiplex PCR. Counted here are around 150,000 clones, around 85% occurring once; the ten biggest clones make up approximately 2%. What was sequenced was PBMCs. The receptors derive from a human donor in good health.

This clone is a singleton in its sample. The chain uses TRBV2 and TRBJ1-1; tentative D call: TRBD1 (5 bases). Germline V lookup: CDR1 SNHLY, CDR2 FYNNEI. V was clipped by 0 bases and J by 0 bases, with 8 bases between them. The CDR3 has 15 amino acids. The CDR3 region has the DNA TGTGCCAGCAGTGAAGCGGGGGGATTGAACACTGAAGCTTTCTTT. Encoded protein: CASSEAGGLNTEAFF.

V and J are TRBV14 and TRBJ1-1, with TRBD1 as a possible D gene (6 bases). Germline CDR1 and CDR2: SGHDN and FVKESK. The germline V and J ends were trimmed by 3 bases and 5 bases, with 16 bases remaining between them. The CDR3 is 15 amino acids. Written as DNA, the CDR3 is TGTGCCAGCAGCCAGATTGGGGGCAGGGGTACTGAAGCTTTCTTT. Translation: CASSQIGGRGTEAFF.